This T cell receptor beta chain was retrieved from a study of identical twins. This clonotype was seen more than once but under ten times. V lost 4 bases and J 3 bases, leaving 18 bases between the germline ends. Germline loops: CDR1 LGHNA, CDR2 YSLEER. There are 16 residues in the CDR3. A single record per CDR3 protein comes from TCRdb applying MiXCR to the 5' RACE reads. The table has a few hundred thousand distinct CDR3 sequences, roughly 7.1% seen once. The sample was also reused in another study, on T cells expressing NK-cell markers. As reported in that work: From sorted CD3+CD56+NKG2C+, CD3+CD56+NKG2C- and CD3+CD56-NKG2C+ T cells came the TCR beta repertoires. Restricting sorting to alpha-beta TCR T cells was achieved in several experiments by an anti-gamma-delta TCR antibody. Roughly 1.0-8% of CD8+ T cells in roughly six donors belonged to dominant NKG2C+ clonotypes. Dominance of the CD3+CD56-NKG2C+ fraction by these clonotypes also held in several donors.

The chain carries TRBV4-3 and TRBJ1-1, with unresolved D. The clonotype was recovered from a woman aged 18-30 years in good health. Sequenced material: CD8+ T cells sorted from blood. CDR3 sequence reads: CASSLGDGLLYTEAFF. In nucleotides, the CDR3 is TGCGCCAGCAGCCTAGGAGACGGGCTCTTATACACTGAAGCTTTCTTT.